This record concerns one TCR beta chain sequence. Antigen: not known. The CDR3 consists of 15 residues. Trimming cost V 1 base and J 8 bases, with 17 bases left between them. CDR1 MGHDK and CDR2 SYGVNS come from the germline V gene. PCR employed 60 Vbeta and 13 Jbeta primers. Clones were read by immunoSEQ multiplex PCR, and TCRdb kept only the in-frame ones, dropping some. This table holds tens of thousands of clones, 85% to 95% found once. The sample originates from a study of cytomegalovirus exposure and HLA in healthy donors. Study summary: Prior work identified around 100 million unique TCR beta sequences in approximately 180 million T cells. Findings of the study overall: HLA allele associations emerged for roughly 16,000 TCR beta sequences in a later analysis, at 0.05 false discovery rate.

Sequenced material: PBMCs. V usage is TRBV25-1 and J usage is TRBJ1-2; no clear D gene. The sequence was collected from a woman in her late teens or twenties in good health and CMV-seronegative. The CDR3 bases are TGTGCCAGCAGTGAATTTGGTCCGGGTCACGGCGGCTACACCTTC. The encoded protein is CASSEFGPGHGGYTF.